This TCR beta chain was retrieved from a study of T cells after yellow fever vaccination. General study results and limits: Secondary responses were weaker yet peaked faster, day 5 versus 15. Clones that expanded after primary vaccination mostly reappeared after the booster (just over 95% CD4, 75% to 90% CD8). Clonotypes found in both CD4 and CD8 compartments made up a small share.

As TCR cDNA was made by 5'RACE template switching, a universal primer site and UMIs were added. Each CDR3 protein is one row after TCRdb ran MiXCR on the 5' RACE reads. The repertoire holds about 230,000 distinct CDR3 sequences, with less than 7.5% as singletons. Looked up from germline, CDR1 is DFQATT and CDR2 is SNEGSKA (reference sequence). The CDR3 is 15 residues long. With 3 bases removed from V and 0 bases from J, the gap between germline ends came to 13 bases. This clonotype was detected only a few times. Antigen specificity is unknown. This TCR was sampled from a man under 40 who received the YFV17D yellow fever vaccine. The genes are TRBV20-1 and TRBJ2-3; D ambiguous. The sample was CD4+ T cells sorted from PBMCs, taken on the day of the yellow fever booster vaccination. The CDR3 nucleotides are TGCAGTGCTAGCTCATTTGGATTTAGCACAGATACGCAGTATTTT. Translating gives CSASSFGFSTDTQYF.